This T cell receptor (beta chain) comes out of a study of T cells after yellow fever vaccination. For the study at large: It was SMART-Seq v4 Ultra Low Input that prepared the fractions with low cell numbers. General study findings and limits: Weaker, the secondary response peaked sooner, at day 5 versus 15.

For TCR, cDNA came from 5'RACE template switching, which added a universal primer site and UMIs. From the 5' RACE reads, TCRdb called clonotypes with MiXCR, one entry per CDR3 protein. The repertoire holds tens of thousands of distinct CDR3 sequences, around 7% seen once, with 41% in the top ten. The CDR3 consists of 18 residues. Of note for this clonotype: Its antigen is undetermined.

This chain joins TRBV21-1 and TRBJ1-1; the tabulated D call, TRBD1, remains unverified against the DNA. TRBV21-1 is a listed pseudogene. This receptor was identified in a man between 25 and 39 years old who received the YFV17D yellow fever vaccine. The sample here was CD8+ T cells sorted from PBMCs, taken on the day of the yellow fever booster vaccination. The CDR3 DNA is TGTGCCAGCAGCGAAAGCCTCAAGACAGGGGGTGAGGTCACTGAAGCTTTCTTT. Protein sequence: CASSESLKTGGEVTEAFF.